Each of the 24 T cell receptor beta chains below was sequenced from the same sample in a study of beta chain features in type 1 diabetes (dated by TCRdb to the late 2010s). Library method: the immunoSEQ multiplex PCR assay. The entire amount of isolated RNA was reverse transcribed using the High Capacity cDNA Reverse Transcription Kit, so the sequenced TCRB transcripts were expressed ones. Entries here come from immuneACCESS through TCRdb and include only in-frame sequences with V and J called. Some clones fail to appear in such tables; in the studies checked, an unresolved V gene covers under half of the shortfall, and the cause of the remainder is unknown. The sample data list approximately 140,000 clones, and about 9.1% of these were observed just once. The ten largest clones take up 0.65% of the sample. Sequencing was done on a sample of central memory CD4+ T cells from blood. The receptors originated from a woman between 35 and 50 years old in good health.

The chain carries TRBV19 and TRBJ2-2; the match to TRBD1 covers 9 bases. After removal of 8 bases from V and 7 bases from J, the junction contained 2 bases not matched to a gene. Germline lookup yields CDR1 LNHDA and CDR2 SQIVND (reference sequence). The CDR3 is 12 residues long. As DNA, the CDR3 is TGTGCCAGTGGACAGGGGTACGGGGAGCTGTTTTTT. Its translation is CASGQGYGELFF.

This clone was counted between two and nine times. This rearrangement joins TRBV29-1 to TRBJ1-1, with TRBD1 as a possible D gene (5 bases). The CDR3 is 14 residues long. Trimming took 8 bases from V and 0 from J, leaving 16 bases between them. Germline V CDR1 and CDR2: SQVTM, ANQGSEA. CDR3 loop: CSTPGGIMNTEAFF. The CDR3 DNA reads TGCAGCACTCCGGGGGGTATCATGAACACTGAAGCTTTCTTT. Together with reference TRBV29-1 and TRBJ1-1, the CDR3 gives the full variable domain: SAVISQKPSRDICQRGTSLTIQCQVDSQVTMMFWYRQQPGQSLTLIATANQGSEATYESGFVIDKFPISRPNLTFSTLTVSNMSPEDSSIYLCSTPGGIMNTEAFFGQGTRLTVV.

V gene TRBV7-9 combines with J gene TRBJ2-3; D may be TRBD1 (5 bases). Looked up from germline, CDR1 is SEHNR and CDR2 is FQNEAQ (reference sequence). The V and J ends lost 1 base and 0 bases respectively, with 8 bases between them. This CDR3 spans 15 amino acids. CDR3 loop: CASSLGGASTDTQYF. The CDR3 DNA reads as TGTGCCAGCAGCTTAGGTGGGGCGAGCACAGATACGCAGTATTTT.

This clone has only a few counts. The gene calls are TRBV4-1 and TRBJ2-3, with D possibly TRBD1 on 6 matching bases. V was shortened by 3 bases and J by 6 bases, with 16 bases between the two germline ends. Germline CDR1 is MGHRA and CDR2 is YSYEKL. The CDR3 has 15 amino acids. This CDR3 is CASSQGWSGGDTQYF. CDR3 coding DNA: TGCGCCAGCAGCCAGGGTTGGTCTGGGGGCGATACGCAGTATTTT.

Only a few counts were recorded for this clone. The genes are TRBV9 and TRBJ2-2; 7 nucleotides match TRBD2. This CDR3 spans 12 amino acids. V lost 3 bases to trimming and J lost 7 bases; unmatched junction nucleotides: 0. Germline V gene sequence: CDR1 SGDLS, CDR2 YYNGEE. The CDR3 DNA sequence: TGTGCCAGCAGCGCGGGGGGCGGGGAGCTGTTTTTT. Amino acid sequence: CASSAGGGELFF. The full variable domain, in which reference TRBV9 and TRBJ2-2 provide the parts outside the CDR3, is DSGVTQTPKHLITATGQRVTLRCSPRSGDLSVYWYQQSLDQGLQFLIQYYNGEERAKGNILERFSAQQFPDLHSELNLSSLELGDSALYFCASSAGGGELFFGEGSRLTVL.

At least ten counts were recorded for this clone. The rearrangement joins TRBV7-2 to TRBJ2-4, with 7 bases fitting TRBD2. The CDR3 is 16 amino acids. Germline loops: CDR1 SGHTA, CDR2 FQGNSA. V shed 3 bases, J shed 2 bases, and the junction held 7 bases outside the gene matches. CDR3 sequence reads: CASSFSASGTKNIQYF. CDR3 nucleotides: TGTGCCAGCAGCTTCTCCGCTAGCGGAACCAAAAACATTCAGTACTTC. Full variable domain (rest looked up from reference TRBV7-2 and TRBJ2-4): GAGVSQSPSNKVTEKGKDVELRCDPISGHTALYWYRQSLGQGLEFLIYFQGNSAPDKSGLPSDRFSAERTGGSVSTLTIQRTQQEDSAVYLCASSFSASGTKNIQYFGAGTRLSVL.

In this sample, this clone turned up a few times. This chain links TRBV5-1 with TRBJ2-3; TRBD1 is a possible D gene (7 bases). This CDR3 has 15 amino acids. Trimming shortened V by 4 bases and J by 5 bases, and 17 bases separated the two germline ends. Germline CDR1 reads SGHRS; CDR2 reads YFSETQ. The CDR3 nucleotides read TGCGCCAGCAGCGAGACACTCCAGGGGGGAGATACGCAGTATTTT. It yields the protein CASSETLQGGDTQYF.

This clone was picked up a small number of times. The rearrangement joins TRBV10-3 to TRBJ2-3; possible D gene TRBD2, 5 bases. The CDR3 loop spans 15 amino acids. With 3 bases removed from V and 1 base from J, the gap between germline ends came to 11 bases. The germline gives CDR1 ENHRY, CDR2 SYGVKD. The DNA for the CDR3 is TGTGCCATCAGTGAAGCTAGCACTGGCACAGATACGCAGTATTTT. It encodes CAISEASTGTDTQYF.

The table lists this clone with a few counts. J is TRBJ2-7 and V is TRBV18; unclear D gene. The germline V and J ends were trimmed by 0 bases and 6 bases, with 15 bases remaining between them. Germline V gives CDR1 KGHSH, CDR2 LQKENI. The CDR3 contains 15 residues. The CDR3 sequence: CASSPPNVPSGEQYF. In DNA form, the CDR3 reads TGTGCCAGCTCACCACCTAACGTACCCTCGGGCGAGCAGTACTTC.

This clone appeared a few times. The chain links TRBV27 to TRBJ2-7, with 10 bases lining up with TRBD2. The trim removed 3 bases at V and 12 bases at J, leaving 11 bases unmatched. CDR3 length: 14 residues. Per germline, CDR1 MNHEY and CDR2 SMNVEV (reference sequence). The CDR3 DNA is TGTGCCAGCAGTTTGTCACTAGCGGGGACCGGTCGGTACTTC. It is translated as CASSLSLAGTGRYF.

This clone occurred many times. The V and J genes are TRBV7-9 and TRBJ1-5, with D tentatively TRBD1 (5 bases). Germline V gives CDR1 SEHNR, CDR2 FQNEAQ (reference sequence). Trimming removed 6 bases at V and 4 bases at J, with 16 bases between. CDR3 length: 15 amino acids. CDR3 bases: TGTGCCAGCAGTAGTGCAGGGTCCCTTAATCAGCCCCAGCATTTT. Its translation is CASSSAGSLNQPQHF. Supplemented by reference TRBV7-9 and TRBJ1-5, the full variable domain reads DTGVSQNPRHKITKRGQNVTFRCDPISEHNRLYWYRQTLGQGPEFLTYFQNEAQLEKSRLLSDRFSAERPKGSFSTLEIQRTEQGDSAMYLCASSSAGSLNQPQHFGDGTRLSIL.

This chain uses TRBV5-4 with TRBJ1-3; perhaps TRBD1 as D (6 bases). Per germline, CDR1 SGHNT and CDR2 YYREEE (reference sequence). V was trimmed by 2 bases and J by 6 bases, leaving 12 bases between them. The CDR3 is 14 residues long. The CDR3 here is CASSLAGGENTIYF. The CDR3, as DNA: TGTGCCAGCAGCTTAGCGGGGGGCGAAAACACCATATATTTT.

The chain is built from TRBV19 and TRBJ2-7, with D possibly being TRBD1 (6 bases). Germline V gene lookup returns CDR1 LNHDA and CDR2 SQIVND (reference sequence). The CDR3 is 15 residues long. V dropped 4 bases and J dropped 0 bases, with 13 bases sitting between them. The CDR3 DNA reads as TGTGCCAGTAGTAGGTACCGGGACAACTCCTACGAGCAGTACTTC. This encodes CASSRYRDNSYEQYF.

This clone was seen more than once but under ten times. This CDR3 is also generated by other DNA sequences in the sample. The CDR3 sequence is CASRRTGNTEAFF. CDR3 sequence (DNA): TGTGCCAGCAGGCGGACAGGGAACACTGAAGCTTTCTTT. This chain uses TRBV6-4 with TRBJ1-1; 7 bases fit TRBD1. The V gene end was trimmed by 6 bases and the J gene end by 1 base; junction bases not matched to a gene: 2. This CDR3 has 13 residues. Per the germline V gene, CDR1 is MRHNA and CDR2 is SNTAGT.

The gene calls are TRBV11-2 and TRBJ1-5, with D tentatively TRBD1 (5 bases). The CDR3 is 15 residues long. V lost 5 bases and J lost 0, with 11 bases in between. Germline V gene data show CDR1 as SGHAT and CDR2 as FQNNGV. CDR3 loop: CASSQTDLSNQPQHF. The DNA of the CDR3 is TGTGCCAGCAGCCAGACAGACCTTAGCAATCAGCCCCAGCATTTT.

In its sample, this clone was seen a few times. The chain couples TRBV2 to TRBJ2-6, with 8 bases identical to TRBD1. The ends lost 8 bases at V and 0 bases at J; junction bases unmatched: 12. CDR3 length: 18 residues. Germline assignment: CDR1 SNHLY and CDR2 FYNNEI. CDR3: CASRGLRDRSSGANVLTF. The CDR3 DNA sequence: TGTGCCAGCCGAGGATTACGGGACAGGTCCTCTGGGGCCAACGTCCTGACTTTC.

This clone was seen a few times. CDR3 in amino acids: CASSLELWGLASTGELFF. The CDR3 coding sequence is TGTGCCAGCAGCTTAGAGTTGTGGGGACTAGCTTCCACCGGGGAGCTGTTTTTT. The chain recombines TRBV11-2 with TRBJ2-2, with 9 nucleotides matching TRBD2. Germline CDR1 is SGHAT and CDR2 is FQNNGV. CDR3 length: 18 amino acids. After removal of 0 bases from V and 4 bases from J, the junction contained 9 bases not matched to a gene.

V gene TRBV2 combines with J gene TRBJ2-5, with D unclear. V dropped 7 bases and J dropped 5 bases, with 8 bases sitting between them. CDR1 and CDR2 from the germline V gene are SNHLY and FYNNEI. This CDR3 has 11 residues. The CDR3 here is CASMLMETQYF. DNA of the CDR3: TGTGCCAGCATGCTAATGGAGACCCAGTACTTC.

This clone appeared many times. Other DNA sequences in the sample encode the same CDR3. J is TRBJ2-4 and V is TRBV7-2, with D maybe TRBD2 (5 bases). V lost 2 bases to trimming and J lost 9 bases, with 8 bases between them. Per the germline V gene, CDR1 is SGHTA and CDR2 is FQGNSA. The CDR3 totals 12 residues. As DNA, the CDR3 is TGTGCCAGCAGCTTACGGGAAGGCATTCAGTACTTC. Protein product: CASSLREGIQYF.

J is TRBJ2-3 and V is TRBV6-1; D might be TRBD1 (6 bases). V gave up 6 bases and J gave up 6 bases, with 16 bases separating them. Germline loops: CDR1 MNHNS, CDR2 SASEGT. The CDR3 loop spans 14 amino acids. For the CDR3, the DNA is TGTGCCAGCAGAGATACAGGGCGAGGGGATACGCAGTATTTT. Amino acids: CASRDTGRGDTQYF.

This clone came up a few times. The chain is built from TRBV11-2 and TRBJ1-2; 12 bases align to TRBD1. CDR3 length: 17 amino acids. V gave up 2 bases and J gave up 8 bases; unmatched junction bases: 12. Per the germline V gene, CDR1 is SGHAT and CDR2 is FQNNGV. CDR3 protein: CASSLSGRGQGAQGYTF. The CDR3, as DNA: TGTGCCAGCAGCTTATCCGGCCGGGGACAGGGGGCTCAGGGCTACACCTTC.

The rearrangement joins TRBV7-2 to TRBJ2-5; maybe TRBD1 (5 bases). This CDR3 is 14 amino acids long. The V end lost 4 bases, the J end lost 5 bases, and 14 bases lay between the germline ends. Germline V gene lookup returns CDR1 SGHTA and CDR2 FQGNSA. CDR3 protein: CASSSNQGGETQYF. The DNA for the CDR3 is TGTGCCAGCAGCTCAAACCAGGGTGGGGAGACCCAGTACTTC.

A few counts support this clone. This sequence joins TRBV6-5 and TRBJ2-3, with 8 bases aligning to TRBD2. Looked up from germline, CDR1 is MNHEY and CDR2 is SVGAGI. The CDR3 totals 15 residues. With 4 bases clipped from V and 2 bases from J, the junction kept 5 bases outside the gene matches. The CDR3 is CASSSLAGPTDTQYF. The CDR3 DNA follows: TGTGCCAGCAGTTCATTAGCGGGGCCCACAGATACGCAGTATTTT.

The chain is built from TRBV19 and TRBJ1-2; 8 nucleotides agree with TRBD1. This CDR3 comprises 13 residues. J was trimmed by 9 bases and V by 8 bases; bases with no gene match: 11. Looked up from germline, CDR1 is LNHDA and CDR2 is SQIVND (reference sequence). CDR3 amino acids: CASYPGQGRSYTF. The CDR3 DNA reads as TGTGCCAGTTACCCTGGACAGGGAAGAAGCTACACCTTC.